The 6 T cell receptor beta chains reported below all come from one sample, sequenced in a study of vaccination effects on CD4 cells after COVID-19. Libraries were prepared by immunoSEQ multiplex PCR; TCRdb keeps only in-frame clonotypes and omits some of them. The top ten clones hold approximately 2.6% of a sample with about 65,000 clones, roughly four fifths of them seen once. The antigens of these receptors remain unknown. In the ViraFEST assay, antigen-specific CD4+ clonotypes were identified by expansion after peptide-pool stimulation. After less than twelve days in culture, the CD4+ T cells were isolated. Vaccinated recipients, who were negative for nucleocapsid antibodies, had no history of SARS-CoV-2 infection. Sequences were derived from CD4+ T cells from PBMCs cultured with HCoV-NL63 spike peptides, sampled before COVID-19 vaccination. Receptors were obtained from a human donor who received a COVID-19 vaccine.

This chain connects TRBV12-3 or TRBV12-4 to TRBJ1-1; D ambiguous. This CDR3 is built from 13 residues. V lost 3 bases to trimming and J lost 4 bases, with 9 bases between them. The CDR3 sequence is CASSFVGVTEAFF. CDR3 bases: TGTGCCAGCAGTTTTGTCGGGGTCACTGAAGCTTTCTTT.

The chain recombines TRBV28 with TRBJ2-7; D not resolved. The CDR3 loop spans 15 amino acids. V was shortened by 5 bases and J by 0 bases, with 14 bases between the two germline ends. Germline CDR1 MDHEN, CDR2 SYDVKM. The CDR3 protein is CASSPPQASSYEQYV. The CDR3 DNA follows: TGTGCCAGCAGTCCACCCCAGGCGAGCTCCTACGAGCAGTACGTC.

V usage is TRBV5-1 and J usage is TRBJ1-2; TRBD1 aligns across 7 bases. The germline V gene encodes CDR1 SGHRS and CDR2 YFSETQ. The CDR3 has 16 amino acids. V was pared by 2 bases and J by 1 base, with 8 bases of the junction left unmatched. The CDR3, as DNA: TGCGCCAGCAGCTTCCGGGACAGCCAAAGTAACTATGGCTACACCTTC. Its protein is CASSFRDSQSNYGYTF. The full variable domain, with the rest looked up from reference TRBV5-1 and TRBJ1-2, is KAGVTQTPRYLIKTRGQQVTLSCSPISGHRSVSWYQQTPGQGLQFLFEYFSETQRNKGNFPGRFSGRQFSNSRSEMNVSTLELGDSALYLCASSFRDSQSNYGYTFGSGTRLTVV.

The CDR3 sequence is CASRDRAPGNTIYF. The DNA for the CDR3 is TGTGCCAGCAGGGACAGGGCACCTGGAAACACCATATATTTT. The chain combines TRBV5-6 with TRBJ1-3, with 8 bases lining up with TRBD1. Germline V gives CDR1 SGHDT, CDR2 YYEEEE. V lost 5 bases and J lost 2; bases outside the gene matches: 3. The CDR3 consists of 14 residues.

The V gene is TRBV9, the J gene TRBJ1-1; D is possibly TRBD1 (6 bases). Trimming stripped 0 bases from V and 10 bases from J, with 10 bases between. This CDR3 spans 12 amino acids. The V gene's germline CDR1 is SGDLS and CDR2 YYNGEE. CDR3 nucleotide sequence: TGTGCCAGCAGCGTAGGAGGGGGGAGAGCTTTCTTT. Translated, it gives CASSVGGGRAFF.

This chain uses TRBV30 with TRBJ1-4; 7 bases are a match to TRBD1. The V and J ends lost 5 bases and 11 bases, in that order; junction bases with no gene match: 11. CDR1 GTSNPN and CDR2 SVGIG come from the germline V gene (reference sequence). This CDR3 contains 13 residues. The chain's CDR3 is CAWSQGEARKLFF. CDR3 nucleotide sequence: TGTGCCTGGTCCCAGGGGGAGGCTAGGAAACTGTTTTTT. Full variable domain (remainder filled in from reference TRBV30 and TRBJ1-4): SQTIHQWPATLVQPVGSPLSLECTVEGTSNPNLYWYRQAAGRGLQLLFYSVGIGQISSEVPQNLSASRPQDRQFILSSKKLLLSDSGFYLCAWSQGEARKLFFGSGTQLSVL.